This TCR beta chain was identified in a study of T cells in narcolepsy. About the research overall: Enrolled donors included narcolepsy type 1 or type 2 patients and healthy controls.

Only in-frame clones appear in the TCRdb table, and some are missing; sequencing was by immunoSEQ multiplex PCR. The sample consists of more than 30,000 clones, about 85% of them appearing once. Points from the study as a whole: HCRT-specific and TRIB2-specific autoreactive clonotypes appeared among same-patient CSF and blood CD4+ clonotypes. In some patient and control memory CD4+ samples, autoreactive clones were absent. Healthy controls reportedly lacked the autoreactive clonotypes serially found in patients' blood.

Per germline, CDR1 MNHEY and CDR2 SVGAGI. CDR3 length equals 11 residues. V was cut by 8 bases and J by 6 bases, with 10 bases left in between. On this clone itself: Its specificity is not known.

The chain has TRBV6-5 and TRBJ1-2, with D hard to call. Sequencing was carried out using CD45RA- memory CD4+ T cells from PBMCs. The receptor's source is a human donor with narcolepsy. The CDR3 DNA follows: TGTGCCAGCGGTTCACCTAATGGCTACACCTTC. It specifies CASGSPNGYTF.